This TCR beta chain was retrieved from a study of graft-versus-host responses after intestinal transplantation. TCRdb's table, derived via immunoSEQ multiplex PCR, lists solely in-frame clones and lacks some. The table includes about 120,000 clones, 85% to 95% detected once. To note about this clone: Its antigen is unidentified.

This TCR derives from a human donor who received an intestinal transplant. This specimen consisted of unstimulated CD8+ T cells sorted from spleen or lymph node cells, obtained before intestinal transplant.

The CDR3, as DNA: TGTGCCAGCAGCATTCACAGGGGATTGAATCAGCCCCAGCATTTT. Its translation is CASSIHRGLNQPQHF. The rearrangement links TRBV5-8 to TRBJ1-5; TRBD1 agrees at 7 bases. Germline V gene lookup returns CDR1 SGHTS and CDR2 YDEGEE. There are 15 residues in the CDR3. Germline trimming cut 4 bases from V and 4 bases from J; bases unmatched to any gene: 8.